These T cell receptor beta chains were read from a single sample in a study of cytomegalovirus exposure and HLA in healthy donors. The table came from immunoSEQ multiplex PCR; TCRdb's copy has only in-frame clones and leaves some out. This repertoire includes 200,000 to 250,000 clones. The sample was PBMCs. Source of these receptors: a girl aged 2 to 10 in good health and CMV-seropositive. The CDR3 runs from the conserved cysteine through the conserved F or W. Each record gives: V gene, CDR3 protein.

TRBV9 CASSVSWRGERGEQFF
TRBV5-6 CASSWGHRYEQYF
TRBV10-3 CAIGTFGGDFGYEQYF
TRBV29-1 CSVGGGARNEQYF
TRBV19 CATRGLNNEKLFF
TRBV5-1 CASSLEVGSSGNTIYF
TRBV25-1 CASRLAGGYEQYF
TRBV4-2 CASSQDSSSYNEQFF
TRBV15 CATSTPTIQGATTPTDTQYF
TRBV5-4 CASSFRGENIQYF
TRBV7-2 CASSLSRTSGLTGELFF
TRBV6-6 CASRNDLFDEQFF
TRBV7-9 CASSLGRSDRFYRNEQFF
TRBV2 CAVREEGAKNIQYF
TRBV4-1 CASSQEGGARSGNTIYF
TRBV6-6 CASSYSNSQGGTQYF
TRBV28 CASSASGTLTDTQYF
TRBV27 CASSVYRDSGYGYTF
TRBV27 CASSLTGIYNEQFF
TRBV10-3 CAISESQGQETQYF
TRBV10-3 CAISEGLAGGGYEQFF
TRBV19 CASSIGEGATEAFF
TRBV10-3 CAISERTSGATDTQYF
TRBV6-1 CASSERTGEPYEQYF
TRBV28 CASSLDRDVGTEAFF
TRBV11-3 CASSLAGGDTIYF
TRBV7-2 CASSSPPSGVLF
TRBV6-5 CASREGLAPTDTQYF
TRBV14 CASSQDDRTSGSYEQYF